These 3 T cell receptor beta chains originate from one sample sequenced in a study of T cells in Graves' hyperthyroidism and ophthalmopathy. The investigators amplified TCR beta CDR3 regions from RNA transcripts. TCR CDR3 underwent first-round RT-PCR with the HTBI primer set. TCRdb re-derived calls from the multiplex PCR reads in MiXCR, one entry per CDR3 protein. The sample lists about 200,000 distinct CDR3 sequences; about 18% were seen once. Sequenced sample: blood. The source is a man aged 35 to 55 with Graves' hyperthyroidism.

There are many counts of this clonotype. The chain couples TRBV20-1 to TRBJ1-3, with unresolved D. Trimming shortened V by 4 bases and J by 0 bases, and 10 bases separated the two germline ends. Germline CDR1 and CDR2: DFQATT and SNEGSKA (reference sequence). This CDR3 is built from 14 residues. In nucleotides, the CDR3 is TGCAGTGCTATGGAGCGGAACTCTGGAAACACCATATATTTT. Its translation: CSAMERNSGNTIYF.

The chain recombines TRBV9 with TRBJ1-3; TRBD1 is a possible D gene (5 bases). The V gene lost 0 bases and the J gene lost 3 bases, with 7 bases spanning the gap. This CDR3 region has 14 residues. Germline V gene lookup returns CDR1 SGDLS and CDR2 YYNGEE. The CDR3 region is CASSVDGGGNTIYF. The CDR3 DNA follows: TGTGCCAGCAGCGTAGATGGGGGTGGAAACACCATATATTTT.

This chain uses TRBV19 with TRBJ2-1; a possible D gene is TRBD1 (5 bases). Germline CDR1 LNHDA, CDR2 SQIVND (reference sequence). CDR3 length: 15 amino acids. The ends were cut back, 6 bases at V and 6 bases at J, with 18 bases in the middle. The CDR3 nucleotides read TGTGCCAGTAGAAAGGGGCCTACAATGGTCAATGAGCAGTTCTTC. Translation: CASRKGPTMVNEQFF.